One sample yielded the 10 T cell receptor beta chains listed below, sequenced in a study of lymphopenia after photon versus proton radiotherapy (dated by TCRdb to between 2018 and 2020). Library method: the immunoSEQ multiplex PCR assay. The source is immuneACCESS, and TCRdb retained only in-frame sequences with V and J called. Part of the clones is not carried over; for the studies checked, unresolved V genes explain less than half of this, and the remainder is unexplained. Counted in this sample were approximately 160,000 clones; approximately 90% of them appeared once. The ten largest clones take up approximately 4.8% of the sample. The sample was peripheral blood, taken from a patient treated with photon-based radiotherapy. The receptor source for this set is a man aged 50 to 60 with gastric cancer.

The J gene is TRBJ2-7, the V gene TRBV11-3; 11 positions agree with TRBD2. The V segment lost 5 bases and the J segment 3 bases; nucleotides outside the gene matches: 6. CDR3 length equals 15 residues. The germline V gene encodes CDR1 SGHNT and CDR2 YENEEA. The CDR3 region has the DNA TGTGCCAGCAGCCCCCGACTAGCGGGGAACTACGAGCAGTACTTC. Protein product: CASSPRLAGNYEQYF.

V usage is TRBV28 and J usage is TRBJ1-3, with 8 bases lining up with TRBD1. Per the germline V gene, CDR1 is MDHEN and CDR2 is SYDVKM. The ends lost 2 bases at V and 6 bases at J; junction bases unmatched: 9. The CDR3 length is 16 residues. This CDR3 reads CASSLTDREKENTIYF. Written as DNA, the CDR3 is TGTGCCAGCAGTTTAACGGACAGGGAAAAAGAAAACACCATATATTTT.

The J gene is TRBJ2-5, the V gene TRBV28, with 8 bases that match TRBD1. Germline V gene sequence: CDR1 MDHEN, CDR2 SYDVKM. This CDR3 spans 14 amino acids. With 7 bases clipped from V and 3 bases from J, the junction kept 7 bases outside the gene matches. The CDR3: CASNRDRRKETQYF. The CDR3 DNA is TGTGCCAGCAACAGGGACAGGCGTAAAGAGACCCAGTACTTC. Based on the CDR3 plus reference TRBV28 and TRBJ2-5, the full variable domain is DVKVTQSSRYLVKRTGEKVFLECVQDMDHENMFWYRQDPGLGLRLIYFSYDVKMKEKGDIPEGYSVSREKKERFSLILESASTNQTSMYLCASNRDRRKETQYFGPGTRLLVL.

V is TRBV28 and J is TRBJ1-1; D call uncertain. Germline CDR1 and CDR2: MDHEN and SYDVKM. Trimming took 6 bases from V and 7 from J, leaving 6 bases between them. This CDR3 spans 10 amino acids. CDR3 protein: CASSRVEAFF. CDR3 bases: TGTGCCAGCAGCCGTGTTGAAGCTTTCTTT.

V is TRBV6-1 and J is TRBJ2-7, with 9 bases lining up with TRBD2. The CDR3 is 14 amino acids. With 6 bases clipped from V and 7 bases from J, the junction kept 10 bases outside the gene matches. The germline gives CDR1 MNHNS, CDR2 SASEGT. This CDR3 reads CASSQRGAGGEQYF. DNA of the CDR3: TGTGCCAGCAGCCAGCGAGGGGCGGGAGGGGAGCAGTACTTC.

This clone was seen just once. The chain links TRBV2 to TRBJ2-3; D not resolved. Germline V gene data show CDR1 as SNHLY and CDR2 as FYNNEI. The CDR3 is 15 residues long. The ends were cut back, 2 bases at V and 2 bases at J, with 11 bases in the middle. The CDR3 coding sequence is TGTGCCAGCAGTGAAAGCCGCCCGCCCACAGATACGCAGTATTTT. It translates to CASSESRPPTDTQYF. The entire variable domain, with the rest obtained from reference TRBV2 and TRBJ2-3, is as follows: EPEVTQTPSHQVTQMGQEVILRCVPISNHLYFYWYRQILGQKVEFLVSFYNNEISEKSEIFDDQFSVERPDGSNFTLKIRSTKLEDSAMYFCASSESRPPTDTQYFGPGTRLTVL.

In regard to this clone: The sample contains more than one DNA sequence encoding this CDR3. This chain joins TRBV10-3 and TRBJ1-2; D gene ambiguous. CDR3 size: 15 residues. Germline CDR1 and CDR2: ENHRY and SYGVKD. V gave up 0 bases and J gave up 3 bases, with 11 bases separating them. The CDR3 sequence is CAISESWGLDYGYTF. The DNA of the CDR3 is TGTGCCATCAGTGAGTCATGGGGATTGGACTATGGCTACACCTTC.

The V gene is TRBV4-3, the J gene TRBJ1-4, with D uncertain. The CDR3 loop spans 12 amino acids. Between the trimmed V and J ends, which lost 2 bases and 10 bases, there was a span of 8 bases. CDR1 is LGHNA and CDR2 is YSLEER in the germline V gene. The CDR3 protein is CASSQSGGKLFF. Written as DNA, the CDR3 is TGCGCCAGCAGCCAAAGCGGCGGAAAACTGTTTTTT.

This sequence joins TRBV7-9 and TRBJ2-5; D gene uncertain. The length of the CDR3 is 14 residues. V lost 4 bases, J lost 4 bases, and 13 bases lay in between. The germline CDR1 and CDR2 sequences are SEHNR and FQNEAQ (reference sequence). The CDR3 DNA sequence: TGTGCCAGCAGCTGGGGATCGGGCGTAGAGACCCAGTACTTC. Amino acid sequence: CASSWGSGVETQYF.

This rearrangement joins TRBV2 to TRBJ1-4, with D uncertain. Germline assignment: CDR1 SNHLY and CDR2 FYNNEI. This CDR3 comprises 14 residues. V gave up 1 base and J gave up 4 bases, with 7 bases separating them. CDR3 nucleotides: TGTGCCAGCAGTGAAGGGCAGAGTAATGAAAAACTGTTTTTT. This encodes CASSEGQSNEKLFF.